Given below is one T cell receptor beta chain in context. Its cognate antigen is unknown. The data were taken from a study of CD8+ T cells in alopecia areata. Study observations and caveats: Scalp samples also yield sequences from resident alphabeta T cells of normal skin. Tofacitinib significantly lowered scalp clonality and expanded CD8+ clones among the top 100. Uncertainty remains about how baseline CD8+ expansion links to response, with one nonresponder.

J was trimmed by 11 bases and V by 3 bases; bases with no gene match: 8. Germline CDR1 reads SGHDT; CDR2 reads YYEEEE. The length of the CDR3 is 14 residues. Extraction of RNA preceded its reverse transcription into cDNA, which served as the sequencing template. Measured with immunoSEQ multiplex PCR; TCRdb has only the in-frame clones, and not every one. Among about 300,000 clones, about three fifths were seen once, and the ten largest hold approximately 1.8%. Described treatment: oral pan-JAK inhibitor, 5-10 mg twice daily. Collection of lesional scalp punch biopsies and peripheral blood was performed in alopecia areata patients.

Material: CD4+ T cells sorted from blood, obtained at week 24, from a patient treated with tofacitinib. V usage is TRBV5-6 and J usage is TRBJ1-6, with 7 bases aligning to TRBD1. The TCR was taken from a human donor with alopecia areata. CDR3 residues: CASSWGTAWPPLHF. The CDR3 DNA reads TGTGCCAGCAGCTGGGGGACAGCTTGGCCACCCCTCCACTTT.